Each of the 18 T cell receptor beta chains below was sequenced from the same sample in a study of tumor and adjacent non-tumor tissue in lung cancer. RNA was extracted from bulk tissue without any cell sorting. Distant lung tissue was collected more than 3 cm away from the tumor edge. Three rounds of nested PCR, following a modified ARM-PCR protocol, produced the TCRbeta library. TCRdb re-called the multiplex PCR reads with MiXCR, one entry per CDR3 protein. The sample has 70,000 to 90,000 distinct CDR3 sequences; roughly 80% are singletons. Material for sequencing was distant non-tumor lung tissue. The receptor source for this set is a man aged 55 to 70 with non-small cell lung cancer.

About this clonotype itself: A junction end diverges from the germline sequence, so it may reflect a read error. The rearrangement links TRBV6-1 to TRBJ2-7, with TRBD2 matching 7 bases. Germline loops: CDR1 MNHNS, CDR2 SASEGT. The CDR3 has 18 residues. DNA for the CDR3: TGTGCCAACAGTGAAGCGGCGGGCGGACTAGAGGGTTCCTACGAGCAGTACTTC. This encodes CANSEAAGGLEGSYEQYF.

This clonotype was detected only a few times. The chain couples TRBV7-8 to TRBJ2-3, with TRBD1 as a possible D gene (6 bases). With 4 bases removed from V and 1 base from J, the gap between germline ends came to 9 bases. The CDR3 covers 14 residues. The V gene's germline CDR1 is SGHVS and CDR2 FQNEAQ. This CDR3 reads CASSWAGGTDTQYF. In DNA, the CDR3 is TGTGCCAGCAGCTGGGCAGGGGGCACAGATACGCAGTATTTT.

A note on this clonotype: The conserved phenylalanine or tryptophan normally closing the CDR3 is absent here, so this likely arose from a read error. The chain couples TRBV20-1 to TRBJ2-7; 8 bases are a match to TRBD2. Germline V gene lookup returns CDR1 DFQATT and CDR2 SNEGSKA (reference sequence). This CDR3 is 13 amino acids long. With V trimmed by 7 bases and J by 6 bases, 11 bases remained unmatched. The CDR3 DNA follows: TGCAGTGTCCGTGGGCGGGAGGACCGCGAGCAGTACTTG. Translated: CSVRGREDREQYL.

With regard to this clonotype: The CDR3 carries no conserved terminal phenylalanine or tryptophan, so it likely arises from a read error. This chain joins TRBV29-1 and TRBJ2-3; 8 bases line up with TRBD1. The CDR3 runs 12 residues. V dropped 8 bases and J dropped 6; count of bases not matched to a gene: 7. Germline values: CDR1 SQVTM, CDR2 ANQGSEA. CDR3 sequence (DNA): TGCAGCATTGGACAGGGTGGGGATACGCAGTATTTA. Its translation is CSIGQGGDTQYL.

To note about this clonotype: One junction end does not reproduce the germline sequence, and a read error may be involved. This chain joins TRBV6-5 and TRBJ1-1; unclear D gene. Germline V lookup: CDR1 MNHEY, CDR2 SVGAGI. This CDR3 spans 13 amino acids. The CDR3, as DNA: TGTGCTAGCAGTAGCATTATTTCTCGGGAAGCTTTCTTT. Translating it yields CASSSIISREAFF.

On this clonotype itself: This CDR3 is missing its conserved last phenylalanine or tryptophan, likely due to a read error. This sequence joins TRBV11-2 and TRBJ2-2; D not certain. Germline assignment: CDR1 SGHAT and CDR2 FQNNGV. CDR3 length: 15 amino acids. In DNA, the CDR3 is TGTACCAGCAGCGAAGGTGGTCGAAGCACCGGGGAGCTGTTTTAT. Amino acid sequence: CTSSEGGRSTGELFY.

A remark on this clonotype: A read error may account for a junction end that differs from germline. The J gene is TRBJ2-7, the V gene TRBV29-1; TRBD1 or TRBD2 may be the D gene (5 bases each). Per the germline V gene, CDR1 is SQVTM and CDR2 is ANQGSEA. The CDR3 is 16 amino acids. CDR3: CSVQTRTRGEEYEQYF. CDR3 nucleotide sequence: TGCAGCGTTCAGACCCGGACACGGGGTGAAGAATACGAGCAGTATTTC.

With regard to this clonotype: This CDR3 is missing its conserved last phenylalanine or tryptophan, likely due to a read error. The chain carries TRBV11-2 and TRBJ2-5, with a weak D call TRBD2 (7 bases). The CDR3 runs to 16 residues. Germline V CDR1 and CDR2: SGHAT, FQNNGV. CDR3 bases: TGTGTCAGCAGCTCTACAATGGGGGGGCTAAAGGAGACCCAGTACCTC. This encodes CVSSSTMGGLKETQYL.

Comments on this clonotype: One junction end does not reproduce the germline sequence, and a read error may be involved. This chain uses TRBV20-1 with TRBJ1-1; maybe TRBD1 (5 bases). The CDR3 is made up of 13 amino acids. CDR1 is DFQATT, CDR2 SNEGSKA, per germline (reference sequence). CDR3 DNA: TGTAGTGCGTTGGGACTGGTGAACACTGAAGCTTTCTTT. Translating gives CSALGLVNTEAFF.

This clonotype has only a few counts. A read error is possible here, since a much larger clone lies one base away. The chain links TRBV6-5 to TRBJ2-7, with TRBD1 identical over 8 bases. This CDR3 has 11 amino acids. Germline CDR1 MNHEY, CDR2 SVGAGI. CDR3: CASGQGYEQHF. Written as DNA, the CDR3 is TGTGCCAGCGGACAGGGCTACGAGCAGCACTTC.

Points on this clonotype: It is likely a read error, because the conserved phenylalanine at the end of the CDR3 is missing. The V call is TRBV11-2, the J call TRBJ2-6, with D perhaps TRBD2 (6 bases). Germline V gene lookup returns CDR1 SGHAT and CDR2 FQNNGV. This CDR3 has 18 residues. Trimming shortened V by 8 bases and J by 2 bases, and 22 bases separated the two germline ends. Here the CDR3 DNA reads TGTGCCAGCTGTCCAACTAACGGGGGAGCCACTGGGGCCAACGTCCTGACTTCC. Translated, it gives CASCPTNGGATGANVLTS.

V is TRBV6-2 or TRBV6-3 and J is TRBJ2-1, with 9 bases matching TRBD2. The ends lost 7 bases at V and 9 bases at J; junction bases unmatched: 13. This CDR3 comprises 15 residues. Per germline, CDR1 MNHEY and CDR2 SVGEGT. Here the CDR3 reads CASTYPAGGPGEQFF. The CDR3 DNA reads TGTGCCAGCACTTATCCTGCGGGAGGGCCTGGTGAGCAGTTCTTC.

The chain has TRBV24-1 and TRBJ2-7; D unresolved. Per germline, CDR1 KGHDR and CDR2 SFDVKD. There are 15 residues in the CDR3. V gave up 8 bases and J gave up 6 bases, with 22 bases separating them. The DNA of the CDR3 is TGTGCCACCATTGCAGTCCGGTCCATAGGGCTCGAGCAGTACTTC. Translated, it gives CATIAVRSIGLEQYF.

This clonotype has just a few counts. A much larger clone differs from this one at a single base, so this may be a read error. The chain joins TRBV20-1 to TRBJ2-5; TRBD2 matches at 8 bases. CDR3 size: 12 residues. Germline V gives CDR1 DFQATT, CDR2 SNEGSKA (reference sequence). This chain's CDR3 is CSSQAGGETQCF. For the CDR3, the DNA is TGCAGTTCTCAGGCGGGGGGAGAGACCCAGTGCTTC.

The chain recombines TRBV20-1 with TRBJ2-1, with a weak D call TRBD1 (5 bases). Germline lookup yields CDR1 DFQATT and CDR2 SNEGSKA (reference sequence). This CDR3 is built from 14 residues. The V end lost 5 bases, the J end lost 6 bases, and 17 bases lay between the germline ends. The CDR3 here is CSAPQPQVVNEQFF. As DNA, the CDR3 is TGCAGTGCTCCCCAACCACAGGTGGTCAATGAGCAGTTCTTC.

As for this clonotype: The junction and the germline gene differ at one end; a read error may be behind it. This sequence joins TRBV12-3 or TRBV12-4 and TRBJ2-5; D not resolved. The CDR3 sequence is 14 residues long. Here the CDR3 DNA reads TGTGCCAGCAGTTTACAGGCGACCCAAGAGACCCAGAACTTC. Protein: CASSLQATQETQNF.

The V and J genes are TRBV29-1 and TRBJ2-4; unclear D gene. Deletions cut 7 bases from V and 7 bases from J, with 11 bases between. In germline, CDR1 is SQVTM, CDR2 ANQGSEA. This CDR3 comprises 11 residues. In nucleotides, the CDR3 is TGCAGCGATGGAAAGGGTAACATTCAGTACTTC. Protein: CSDGKGNIQYF. The entire variable domain, with the rest obtained from reference TRBV29-1 and TRBJ2-4, is as follows: SAVISQKPSRDICQRGTSLTIQCQVDSQVTMMFWYRQQPGQSLTLIATANQGSEATYESGFVIDKFPISRPNLTFSTLTVSNMSPEDSSIYLCSDGKGNIQYFGAGTRLSVL.

The chain is built from TRBV6-5 and TRBJ2-7; D possibly uses TRBD1 or TRBD2 (5 bases each). The CDR3 covers 15 residues. The V end lost 8 bases, the J end lost 13 bases, and 30 bases lay between the germline ends. Germline CDR1 reads MNHEY; CDR2 reads SVGAGI. The DNA for the CDR3 is TGTGCCAGCGGCAATAGGGGAGTCACTCGCTACGATCAATACTTC. Translation: CASGNRGVTRYDQYF.